The rows below give T cell receptor beta chains drawn from one sample of a study of blood T cell repertoires in COVID-19. This table comes from immunoSEQ multiplex PCR, and its TCRdb copy is limited to in-frame clones, with some not included. The table shows 300,000 to 400,000 clones, with around 87% occurring only once. Sequenced sample: PBMCs or T cells enriched from blood (not recorded which). The receptors stem from a woman in her thirties with acute COVID-19. CDR3s include the opening cysteine and the closing phenylalanine or tryptophan. D genes are given only for firm matches. Rows give clone size only sometimes, using once, few, many, or a class for an expanded clone.

V	length	J	size	D	CDR3	DNA
TRBV6-6	15	TRBJ2-3	once	TRBD2	CASSYLAGGADTQYF	TGTGCCAGCAGTTATCTAGCGGGGGGTGCAGATACGCAGTATTTT
TRBV5-6	13	TRBJ2-1	.	.	CATTTVSYNEQFF	TGTGCCACCACCACGGTGTCCTACAATGAGCAGTTCTTC
TRBV11-2	14	TRBJ1-4	.	.	CASSLRQVDEKLFF	TGTGCCAGCAGCTTACGACAGGTCGATGAAAAACTGTTTTTT
TRBV3-1/TRBV3-2	17	TRBJ1-2	.	.	CASSQRRGSHNRYGYTF	TGTGCCAGCAGCCAAAGGCGGGGCAGTCACAATCGCTATGGCTACACCTTC
TRBV11-2	17	TRBJ2-3	.	TRBD2	CASSFVTSGGVPDTQYF	TGTGCCAGCAGCTTTGTGACTAGCGGGGGCGTCCCAGATACGCAGTATTTT
TRBV13	16	TRBJ1-2	.	TRBD1	CASSPQDRPANYGYTF	TGTGCCAGCAGCCCCCAGGACAGGCCGGCTAACTATGGCTACACCTTC
TRBV6-2/TRBV6-3	14	TRBJ1-1	.	.	CASSYSVRVAEAFF	TGTGCCAGCAGTTACTCTGTCAGGGTGGCTGAAGCTTTCTTT
TRBV28	16	TRBJ2-5	.	.	CASSRVQPSNQETQYF	TGTGCCAGCAGCCGAGTACAACCTAGTAACCAAGAGACCCAGTACTTC
TRBV15	17	TRBJ1-1	.	.	CATSRDIAAIPGTEAFF	TGTGCCACCAGCAGAGATATAGCGGCAATACCGGGCACTGAAGCTTTCTTT
TRBV27	12	TRBJ1-1	.	.	CASSLWGAEAFF	TGTGCCAGCAGTTTATGGGGGGCTGAAGCTTTCTTT
TRBV7-2	15	TRBJ1-1	.	.	CASSLRRQGGTEAFF	TGTGCCAGCAGCTTACGCAGACAAGGTGGAACTGAAGCTTTCTTT
TRBV7-3	14	TRBJ2-3	.	.	CASSRRGPGDTQYF	TGTGCCAGCAGCCGGCGGGGGCCGGGGGATACGCAGTATTTT
TRBV18	16	TRBJ1-4	.	TRBD1	CASSPDRLPTNEKLFF	TGTGCCAGCTCACCGGACAGGCTTCCAACTAATGAAAAACTGTTTTTT
TRBV30	14	TRBJ1-1	.	TRBD1	CAWSVWTGNTEAFF	TGTGCCTGGAGTGTTTGGACAGGGAACACTGAAGCTTTCTTT
TRBV5-1	13	TRBJ2-3	.	.	CASSATFTDTQYF	TGCGCCAGCAGCGCCACATTCACAGATACGCAGTATTTT
TRBV5-1	14	TRBJ2-5	.	.	CASSFNSGQETQYF	TGCGCCAGCAGCTTTAATAGCGGCCAAGAGACCCAGTACTTC
TRBV11-1	13	TRBJ1-1	.	.	CASSLGGRSEAFF	TGTGCCAGCAGCTTAGGGGGCAGATCTGAAGCTTTCTTT
TRBV4-2	16	TRBJ2-7	once	TRBD1	CASSQASTGYTYEQYF	TGTGCCAGCAGCCAAGCGTCGACAGGGTATACGTACGAGCAGTACTTC
TRBV5-1	17	TRBJ2-7	.	.	CASSRILGRGQTYEQYF	TGCGCCAGCAGCCGAATCCTCGGGCGGGGGCAAACCTACGAGCAGTACTTC
TRBV19	16	TRBJ2-7	.	.	CASSIDSHASSYEQYF	TGTGCCAGTAGTATAGATAGCCATGCGAGCTCCTACGAGCAGTACTTC
TRBV6-2/TRBV6-3	20	TRBJ1-2	.	TRBD1	CASSASSADRDRVLNYGYTF	TGTGCCAGCAGTGCTTCCTCTGCTGACCGGGACAGAGTTCTTAACTATGGCTACACCTTC
TRBV9	15	TRBJ1-1	.	.	CASSVEGGKNTEAFF	TGTGCCAGCAGCGTAGAAGGCGGCAAGAACACTGAAGCTTTCTTT
TRBV12-3/TRBV12-4	12	TRBJ1-2	.	.	CASSPKSYGYTF	TGTGCCAGCAGCCCCAAGAGTTACGGCTACACCTTC
TRBV2	15	TRBJ1-5	.	TRBD1	CASSEGDRDNQPQHF	TGTGCCAGCAGTGAAGGGGACAGGGATAATCAGCCCCAGCATTTT
TRBV27	17	TRBJ2-7	.	.	CASSSIADSHWTSEQYF	TGTGCCAGCAGTTCCATCGCCGACAGCCATTGGACATCCGAGCAGTACTTC
TRBV12-3/TRBV12-4	13	TRBJ1-5	.	TRBD1	CASTSTGVQPQHF	TGTGCCAGCACCTCGACAGGGGTCCAGCCCCAGCATTTT
TRBV9	16	TRBJ2-3	.	TRBD2	CASSVAVRGDSDTQYF	TGTGCCAGCAGCGTAGCGGTGCGGGGGGATTCCGATACGCAGTATTTT
TRBV2	13	TRBJ2-3	.	.	CARKEIFADTQYF	TGTGCCAGGAAGGAGATCTTTGCAGATACGCAGTATTTT
TRBV6-5	14	TRBJ2-3	.	TRBD1	CASSYRDREDTQYF	TGTGCCAGCAGTTACCGCGACAGGGAAGATACGCAGTATTTT
TRBV6-2/TRBV6-3	13	TRBJ2-7	once	.	CASSLDTFYEQYF	TGTGCCAGCAGTTTGGACACCTTCTACGAGCAGTACTTC
TRBV2	14	TRBJ1-1	.	TRBD1	CASSEVGQGLGAFF	TGTGCCAGCAGTGAAGTGGGACAGGGGCTAGGAGCTTTCTTT
TRBV10-3	18	TRBJ1-1	.	TRBD1	CAITTPQGRGLMNTEAFF	TGTGCCATCACTACCCCACAGGGGAGAGGGTTGATGAACACTGAAGCTTTCTTT
TRBV3-1/TRBV3-2	15	TRBJ1-4	once	.	CASSQEGWGEEKLFF	TGTGCCAGCAGCCAAGAAGGATGGGGGGAGGAAAAACTGTTTTTT
TRBV7-9	17	TRBJ2-1	few	TRBD2	CASSLSLRPTSGGEQFF	TGTGCCAGCAGCTTATCCCTCCGCCCGACTAGCGGGGGCGAGCAGTTCTTC
TRBV7-2	14	TRBJ1-5	.	.	CASSPGQSYQPQHF	TGTGCCAGCAGCCCCGGACAGAGCTATCAGCCCCAGCATTTT
TRBV20-1	15	TRBJ1-1	.	TRBD1	CSASRGQGLHTEAFF	TGCAGTGCTAGTCGGGGACAGGGGCTTCACACTGAAGCTTTCTTT
TRBV28	13	TRBJ1-2	.	.	CASTIPGNYGYTF	TGTGCCAGCACTATCCCGGGTAACTATGGCTACACCTTC
TRBV24-1	17	TRBJ1-6	.	TRBD1	CATSDLRDRGNNSPLHF	TGTGCCACCAGTGATTTGAGAGACAGGGGAAATAATTCACCCCTCCACTTT
TRBV5-8	13	TRBJ1-6	.	.	CASSLNLNSPLHF	TGTGCCAGCAGCTTGAATCTTAATTCACCCCTCCACTTT